This TCR beta chain was observed in a study of cytomegalovirus exposure and HLA in healthy donors (dated by TCRdb to the late 2010s). General notes on the study: An earlier analysis of some 620 of the donors reported 276 Gb of sequence data and 117 million unique TCR beta sequences obtained from around 170 million T cells. Donor age, sex, ethnicity and CMV serostatus were compiled alongside the repertoire data. In the later analysis, no new phenotypic data were used to find candidate immune exposures; instead, reliance was placed on TCR beta sequences and their occurrence across donors. Typing coverage differed by locus: A, B, C, DRB1 and DQB1 were typed in roughly 620-640 donors, DQA1 in about 560, DPA1 in some 600, and DPB1 in approximately 450. The genetic ancestry cluster associated with self-reported Caucasian donors included over 65% of the approximately 400 genotyped donors. The T cell repertoires of several hundred subjects were profiled by immunosequencing and related to cytomegalovirus serostatus. A later analysis re-examined previously published TCR beta repertoires from 600 to 700 donors and added high-resolution HLA genotyping to investigate patterns of TCR occurrence. A later genetic analysis used genome-wide SNP genotypes for about 65% of the roughly 670 donors, treating that subset as a discovery cohort. HLA typing covered class I and class II loci at four-digit resolution. Every discovery cohort repertoire had been produced on one sequencing platform. The study aimed to test whether cataloging public T cell receptors could reveal signatures of past pathogen exposure. Among almost 400 genotyped donors of the cohort, an average of about 240,000 unique TCR beta nucleotide sequences were sequenced per donor, roughly 18% of them non-productive. Five DR-DQ haplotypes were treated as single units for association and clustering because of strong linkage in the cohort. To decide whether each TCR beta V gene segment behaved as functional or pseudogenic, an earlier analysis of fewer than 750 of the donors relied on high-throughput TCR beta sequencing. In addition to the first cohort of hundreds of subjects, a separate validation cohort of approximately 130 different subjects was used. The study combined high-throughput TCR immunosequencing, statistical association of individual TCRs with disease status, and machine learning to predict cytomegalovirus infection status. An early release that covered more than 550 HLA-typed donors contained approximately 300 gigabases of sequencing data and 80 million or so unique TCR sequences. Overall results and qualifications from the work: The only immune exposure information available for the cohort was CMV serostatus. A later genetic analysis reported fewer N-insertions in productive TCRs among donors in an Asian-associated ancestry cluster than the roughly 620-donor mean. In an earlier analysis of more than 500 of the donors, most TCR beta V segments appeared in productive rearrangements about 87% or about 30% of the time, broadly matching IMGT annotations. Most CMV-associated TCR beta chains appeared to be HLA-restricted in a later analysis, and the HLA associations seemed to be driven largely by CMV exposure. Because counts were too low, about 17 rarely observed V segments, including chromosome 9 orphons, were excluded from the earlier analysis of several hundred of the donors. Roughly uniform sequencing depth across donors was assumed in presence/absence analyses, although this assumption may not hold. A total of 150 to 200 TCR beta chains were listed by the study as associated with cytomegalovirus. A further reported finding was that TCR beta sequences accurately predicted the HLA-A and HLA-B alleles for most subjects in the first cohort. Most TCR sequences were observed very rarely across donors, whereas some public TCRs were present in many individuals. Because HLA typing was missing for some donors at each locus, association tests included only the typed subset. Because the 87-base-pair reads could not distinguish some IMGT-functional V segments, including TRBV6-2 and TRBV6-3, those segments were excluded. Correlated functional status among segregating V segments might be attributable to linkage disequilibrium, but an unknown experimental factor could not be ruled out. Assigning TCR associations to individual alleles was difficult when HLA alleles, especially DR and DQ, strongly co-occurred. An association between a missense DCLRE1C variant and V-gene and J-gene trimming of TCR beta chains was found in a later genetic analysis and replicated in an independent cohort. According to the authors, the approach could potentially be generalized to other disease states and immunological phenotypes. In this cohort, only TCR beta chains were sequenced, and detectable features were limited by the absence of alpha or paired-chain data. The classifier was reported to diagnose cytomegalovirus status with high specificity and sensitivity in both the original and validation cohorts. In vitro tests confirmed that three of the cytomegalovirus-associated TCR beta chains recognize cytomegalovirus antigens. In a later analysis, the rate of TCR association differed among HLA loci, with DRB1 alleles having the most associated TCRs and HLA-C alleles having the fewest. In a later analysis, several top co-occurrence clusters were reported to appear linked to parvovirus B19, influenza, CMV and Epstein-Barr virus. A cluster of highly shared sequence variants was judged likely to represent a technical artifact of the sequencing pipeline. Specific HLA alleles were associated with around 18,000 TCR beta sequences at a false discovery rate of 0.05 in a later analysis. A later analysis found that HLA-associated TCR beta chains were more clonally expanded and had lower generation probabilities than equally common non-associated chains.

The CDR3 measures 14 amino acids from cysteine to phenylalanine. The retained sequence is limited to the CDR3, 42 bases, with the frame set at the first base. Deletion took 2 bases off V and 7 bases off J, with a span of 15 bases between the germline ends. CDR1 MDHEN and CDR2 SYDVKM were looked up in the germline V gene. The library was obtained by the immunoSEQ multiplex PCR assay. For the multiplex PCR, a mixture combining 60 forward primers for TCR Vbeta segments and 13 reverse primers for TCR Jbeta segments was used. The CDR3 region of rearranged TCR beta genes was amplified from genomic DNA by a multiplex PCR assay. The amplified TCR beta libraries were sequenced on the Illumina HiSeq System as 87-base-pair reads. On the study's bioinformatics: A later analysis tallied tens of millions of unique TCR beta chains across the approximately 670 repertoires, and approximately 12 million of those chains were shared by two or more donors. A nearest-neighbor algorithm error-corrected the raw reads and collapsed the reads into unique sequences, merging closely related sequences to remove PCR and sequencing errors. V, D and J gene segments were assigned by aligning CDR3 sequences to IMGT reference sequences. For a sequence to be retained, at least a six-nucleotide match to both a V gene segment and a J gene segment was required. Rearrangements were classified as productive when the CDR3 lacked stop codons and remained in frame with V and J, and all other rearrangements were classified as non-productive. CDR3 was defined according to IMGT convention as the region running from the second conserved V-encoded cysteine to the conserved J-encoded phenylalanine. The earlier analysis of some 550 of the donors excluded any sequence lacking an unambiguous match to a single V gene segment. In an earlier analysis of approximately 500 of the donors, a V segment was called functional when productive rearrangements were above 56.7%, and segregating when the standard deviation between donors exceeded 5%. To diagnose cytomegalovirus status from the catalog of TCR beta chain sequences, a statistical classification framework was built. In a later analysis, V and J genes were assigned by comparing TCR nucleotide sequences against IMGT/GENE-DB human TR gene sequences. A later analysis assigned CDR3 sequences and most-parsimonious VDJ recombination scenarios with the TCRdist pipeline. A later analysis defined each TCR beta chain by its CDR3 amino acid sequence plus V-gene family, and excluded reads lacking a unique V-gene family. A later analysis removed several hundred highly shared, low-generation-probability nucleotide sequences to deal with suspected cross-contamination and a sequencing artifact. In a later analysis, a clonal expansion index was calculated for each public chain from normalized within-repertoire ranks of inferred template counts. A later analysis computed generation probabilities with a VDJ recombination model fitted to out-of-frame rearrangements, and checked the results against IGoR. In a later analysis, TCR-TCR, TCR-HLA and TCR-CMV co-occurrence was scored with hypergeometric tests, and a repertoire-size bias correction was applied to TCR pairs. In a later analysis, false discovery rates were estimated by permuting HLA or CMV assignments 20 times. In a later analysis, co-occurring TCRs were grouped using DBSCAN, with TCRdist sequence similarity added in when clustering inside HLA-allele-positive subsets. Repertoires with fewer than 30,000 or more than 120,000 public chains, plus five repertoires with anomalous nucleotide sharing, were excluded from co-occurrence clustering. In TCRdb, the immuneACCESS table is reduced to in-frame sequences with V and J assigned. These tables do not hold every clone; where another copy was compared, an unresolved V gene accounts for under half, and the others remain unexplained. V, J and clone size were drawn from that table, and D and trimming were deduced from the DNA. In all, the sample holds more than 150,000 clones, and roughly 80% of those were seen once. Clones ranked in the top ten supply under 0.4% of the sample.

The cohort was made up of 666 healthy bone marrow donors. At the time of sampling, all cohort members were nominally healthy, though unrecorded immune exposures were likely present. The donor tested CMV seronegative, placing the donor among the 350 or so seronegative members of the cohort. A peripheral blood sample was collected from each donor, and TCR beta sequencing was performed on peripheral blood mononuclear cells. The Qiagen DNeasy Blood Extraction Kit was used to extract genomic DNA from the blood cell samples. With regard to this clone: No cognate antigen has been identified for it. Base-call qualities are not available, and no considerably larger clone is one nucleotide away.

The chain is assembled from TRBV28 and TRBJ2-7; TRBD2 is a weak D gene call, 5 bases matching. The sequencing sample was made of PBMCs. The sequence came from a boy aged 2 to 10 in good health and CMV-seronegative. The CDR3 protein sequence reads: CASSLGPAGMEQYF. The DNA sequence is TGTGCCAGCAGTTTAGGGCCGGCGGGTATGGAGCAGTACTTC.